The sequence of this T cell receptor beta chain was determined in a study of TIL therapy for anti-PD-1-resistant metastatic lung cancer. Overall study context: By whole-exome sequencing, median non-synonymous tumor mutation burden was around 1.5 mutations per megabase. Whole-study findings and limits: Infused TIL clonotypes partially replaced the baseline blood repertoire, then decayed over months.

This sample's time point: pre-treatment sample, taken before nivolumab and TIL therapy. The V gene lost 4 bases and the J gene lost 4 bases, with 8 bases spanning the gap. The germline gives CDR1 SGDLS, CDR2 YYNGEE. There are 12 residues in the CDR3. The immunoSEQ assay was v3. Sequencing depth was 1.5 million to 2 million read pairs for survey level, roughly 4.5-6.5 million for deep. The data were produced by immunoSEQ multiplex PCR, yet TCRdb's version contains in-frame clones alone and is incomplete. The repertoire holds tens of thousands of clones, with around 71% as singletons. About this clone itself: No antigen is known for it.

This TCR derives from a person aged 25-80 years with non-small cell lung cancer. The material sequenced was blood, taken at baseline. The V gene is TRBV9, the J gene TRBJ2-5; no clear D. CDR3 in DNA: TGTGCCAGCAGCCCAGGCTTAGAGACCCAGTACTTC. This encodes CASSPGLETQYF.